This TCR beta chain was obtained from a study of cytomegalovirus exposure and HLA in healthy donors. This CDR3 is built from 12 residues. The PCR ran on 60 Vbeta and 13 Jbeta primers. The assay was immunoSEQ multiplex PCR, and TCRdb's table has in-frame clones only and misses some. The sample lists 170,000 or so clones; about four fifths were seen once. This TCR was sampled from a man aged 25 to 40 in good health and CMV-seropositive. The chain couples TRBV21-1 to TRBJ2-5; the table gives TRBD1 as D, unverified against the DNA. TRBV21-1 is flagged as a pseudogene. The specimen was PBMCs. The CDR3 DNA sequence: TGTGCCAGCCACGGGACACAAGAGACCCAGTACTTC. Protein: CASHGTQETQYF.